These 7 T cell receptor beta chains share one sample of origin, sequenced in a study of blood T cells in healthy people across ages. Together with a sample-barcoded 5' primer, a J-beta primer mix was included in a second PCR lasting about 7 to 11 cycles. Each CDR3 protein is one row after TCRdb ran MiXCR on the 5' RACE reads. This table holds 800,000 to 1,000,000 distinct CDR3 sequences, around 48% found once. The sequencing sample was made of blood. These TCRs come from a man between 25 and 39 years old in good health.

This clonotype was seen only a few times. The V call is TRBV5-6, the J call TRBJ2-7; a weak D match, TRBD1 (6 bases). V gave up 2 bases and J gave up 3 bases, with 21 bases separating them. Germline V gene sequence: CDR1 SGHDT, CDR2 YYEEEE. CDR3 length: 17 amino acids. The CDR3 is CASSFSGVQGPLYEQYF. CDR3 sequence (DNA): TGTGCCAGCAGCTTTTCAGGAGTTCAGGGGCCCCTCTACGAGCAGTACTTC.

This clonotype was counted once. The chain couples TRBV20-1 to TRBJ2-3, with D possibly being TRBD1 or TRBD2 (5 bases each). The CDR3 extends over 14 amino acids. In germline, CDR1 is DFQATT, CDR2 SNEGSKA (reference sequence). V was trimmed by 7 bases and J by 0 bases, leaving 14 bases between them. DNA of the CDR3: TGCAGTGTCACCGGGGACGGGAGCACAGATACGCAGTATTTT. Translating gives CSVTGDGSTDTQYF.

The CDR3 is CASSAGTALTYEQYF. CDR3 bases: TGCGCCAGCAGCGCTGGGACAGCCCTAACCTACGAGCAGTACTTC. The rearrangement joins TRBV5-1 to TRBJ2-7; 7 nucleotides align to TRBD1. The V and J ends lost 4 bases and 2 bases, in that order; junction bases with no gene match: 9. The germline CDR1 and CDR2 sequences are SGHRS and YFSETQ. The CDR3 spans 15 residues.

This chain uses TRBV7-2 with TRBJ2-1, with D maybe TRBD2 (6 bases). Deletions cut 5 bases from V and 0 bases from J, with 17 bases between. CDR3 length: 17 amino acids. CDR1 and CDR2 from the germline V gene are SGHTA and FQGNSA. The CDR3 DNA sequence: TGTGCCAGCAGCCCCGGAGGGGCAGGGAGCTCCTACAATGAGCAGTTCTTC. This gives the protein CASSPGGAGSSYNEQFF.

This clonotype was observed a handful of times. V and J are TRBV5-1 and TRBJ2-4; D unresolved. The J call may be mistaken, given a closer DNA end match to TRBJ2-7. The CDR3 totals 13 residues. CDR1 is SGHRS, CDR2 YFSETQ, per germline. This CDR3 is CASSLEGFFEQYF. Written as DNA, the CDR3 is TGCGCCAGCAGCTTGGAAGGGTTTTTCGAGCAGTACTTC.

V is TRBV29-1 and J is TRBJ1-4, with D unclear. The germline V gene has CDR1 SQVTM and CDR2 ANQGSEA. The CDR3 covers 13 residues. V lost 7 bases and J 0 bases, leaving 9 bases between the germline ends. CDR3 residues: CSGKLATNEKLFF. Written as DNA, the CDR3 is TGCAGCGGAAAACTTGCAACTAATGAAAAACTGTTTTTT.

The DNA of the CDR3 is TGTGCCAGCAGTTCCCTTTGGACTAGCGGGGGAAGCTTGGCGCAGTACTTC. Its protein is CASSSLWTSGGSLAQYF. The chain carries TRBV6-2 or TRBV6-3 and TRBJ2-7; 13 positions match TRBD2. CDR3 length: 17 amino acids. V shed 4 bases and J 9 bases; nucleotides not matched to a gene: 15. CDR1 is MNHEY, CDR2 SVGEGT, per germline.